The TCR beta chain under discussion was sequenced for a study of long-term antiretroviral therapy in people with HIV. The CDR3 covers 13 residues. CDR1 and CDR2 from the germline V gene are SNHLY and FYNNEI. V was shortened by 8 bases and J by 8 bases, with 16 bases between the two germline ends. Researchers report immunoSEQ v3.0 was run at survey level. Profiling relied on immunoSEQ multiplex PCR, and the TCRdb table lists in-frame clones only, not all of them. The table includes around 15,000 clones, roughly 80% detected once. Study observations and caveats: Diversity went up after ART and still fell short of transplant donor controls.

All donors provided no fewer than one pre-ART and no fewer than two post-ART PBMC samples. As for this clone: Its antigen is unknown.

The sequencing used unsorted PBMCs, collected just before starting antiretroviral therapy. This chain links TRBV2 with TRBJ1-3; D perhaps matches TRBD1 (6 bases). This sequence originates from a man between 35 and 55 years old with HIV. CDR3 in amino acids: CASLGGGRDTIYF. CDR3 nucleotides: TGTGCCAGCCTGGGGGGGGGCCGGGACACCATATATTTT.